The entry below describes one T cell receptor beta chain. Antigen unknown. The same CDR3 arises from other DNA sequences in this sample as well. These data come from a study of shared clonotypes between healthy human individuals. The CDR3 has 13 residues. Trimming left V 4 bases short and J 0 bases short, with 8 bases between. Germline CDR1 and CDR2: SGHTS and YDEGEE. Ten immunoSEQ deep assay plates held the unsorted PBMC DNA. Authors' analysis steps: Junction-only sequences without quality scores came from ImmunoSEQ, so filtering differed. The protocol was immunoSEQ multiplex PCR, while the TCRdb copy is restricted to in-frame clones and leaves out a portion. That table gives V, J and clone size, and the DNA gave D and trimming. The table has 490,000 or so clones, over 60% seen once. Overall study findings and caveats: It was only blood that was sampled, and tissue repertoires likely differ.

Unsorted samples drew genomic DNA from about 90 million PBMCs. This TCR was recovered from a woman aged 40-49 years in good health. Some clones in this sample may be carry-over from other donors' samples. The chain links TRBV5-8 to TRBJ2-7; D call uncertain. Sequences were obtained from PBMCs. The CDR3 spells CASSLQSSYEQYF. CDR3 nucleotides: TGTGCCAGCAGCCTCCAGAGCTCCTACGAGCAGTACTTC.